This T cell receptor (beta chain) was recorded in a study of blood T cell repertoires in COVID-19. Study background: Collection of acute and convalescent COVID-19 samples took place in the United States, Italy and Spain. T cells, B-cell-depleted T cells, or PBMCs provided the cDNA or gDNA that served as material.

In the original analysis: Quantification of nucleated cells was approximated via reference gene primer amplification. The method was immunoSEQ multiplex PCR; TCRdb's version includes in-frame clones alone and lacks a portion of them. That table furnishes V, J and clone size, whereas the DNA furnished D and trimming. This table holds 100,000 to 150,000 clones, about four fifths found once. This clone has a handful of counts. Sequences were obtained from peripheral blood. This TCR was recovered from a man aged 40-49 years with active or convalescent COVID-19.

CDR3 nucleotide sequence: TGTGCCATCACCCAGGGCTGGGGCGAGCAGTACTTC. Its translation is CAITQGWGEQYF. The chain uses TRBV10-3 and TRBJ2-7; possible D gene TRBD1, 5 bases. CDR3 length equals 12 residues. Deletions cut 7 bases from V and 6 bases from J, with 13 bases between. Germline loops: CDR1 ENHRY, CDR2 SYGVKD.